These T cell receptor beta chains were read from a single sample in a study of CD8 T cells in Susac syndrome. TCRdb re-called the immunoSEQ multiplex PCR reads with MiXCR, one entry per CDR3 protein. The sample shows 250,000 to 300,000 distinct CDR3 sequences, approximately 89% of them seen only once. Input material: CD8+ T cells from PBMCs. The receptor source for this set is a human donor with multiple sclerosis. The CDR3 runs from the conserved cysteine through the conserved F or W. The D gene is left open where the match is weak.

D gene: .; J gene: TRBJ2-1; V gene: TRBV11-2; CDR3 DNA: TGTGCCAGCAGCTTAGGGAAAGTTGATGCCCAGTTCTTC; CDR3 protein: CASSLGKVDAQFF
D gene: .; J gene: TRBJ2-3; V gene: TRBV29-1; CDR3 DNA: TGCAGCTACGGGGTAGGGTTCACAGATACGCAGTATTTT; CDR3 protein: CSYGVGFTDTQYF
D gene: TRBD2; J gene: TRBJ2-3; V gene: TRBV3-1; CDR3 DNA: TGTGCCAGCAGCCAAGAAGTATATAGCGGGATACAGTATTTT; CDR3 protein: CASSQEVYSGIQYF
D gene: TRBD2; J gene: TRBJ2-7; V gene: TRBV20-1; CDR3 DNA: TGCAGTGCTAGGGGAATGGGACTAGCGGGAGGATCCTACGAGCAGTACTTC; CDR3 protein: CSARGMGLAGGSYEQYF
D gene: .; J gene: TRBJ1-5; V gene: TRBV13; CDR3 DNA: TGTGCCAGCAGCCCCGGACCAAATCAGCCCCAGCATTTT; CDR3 protein: CASSPGPNQPQHF
D gene: .; J gene: TRBJ1-2; V gene: TRBV29-1; CDR3 DNA: TGCAGCGTCCCTACACCGGGACAATTTGGCTATGGCTACACCTTC; CDR3 protein: CSVPTPGQFGYGYTF
D gene: TRBD1; J gene: TRBJ2-7; V gene: TRBV10-3; CDR3 DNA: TGTGCCATCAGTGCCACCCCGGGACAGGCCACTTTTCCATACGAGCAGTACTTC; CDR3 protein: CAISATPGQATFPYEQYF
D gene: TRBD1; J gene: TRBJ2-5; V gene: TRBV13; CDR3 DNA: TGTGCCAGCAGCTTTGAGACAGGGCAAGAGACCCAGTACTTC; CDR3 protein: CASSFETGQETQYF
D gene: TRBD1; J gene: TRBJ2-1; V gene: TRBV7-8; CDR3 DNA: TGTGCCAGCAGCTTAGGAGTCCAGGGGGCGATTAAATGGAGCTCCTACAATGAGCAGTTCTTC; CDR3 protein: CASSLGVQGAIKWSSYNEQFF
D gene: TRBD1; J gene: TRBJ2-1; V gene: TRBV5-1; CDR3 DNA: TGCGCCAGCCAGGACAGGGAATACAATGAGCAGTTCTTC; CDR3 protein: CASQDREYNEQFF
D gene: .; J gene: TRBJ2-5; V gene: TRBV20-1; CDR3 DNA: TGCAGTGCTAGTCAAGGGACCCCCGGGGGGACCCAGTACTTC; CDR3 protein: CSASQGTPGGTQYF
D gene: TRBD1; J gene: TRBJ1-4; V gene: TRBV20-1; CDR3 DNA: TGCAGTGCTAGAGACCACCACCGGGACAGGGGGCGAGGGATAAGTGAAAAACTGTTTTTT; CDR3 protein: CSARDHHRDRGRGISEKLFF
D gene: TRBD2; J gene: TRBJ2-7; V gene: TRBV27; CDR3 DNA: TGTGCCAGCTCCAACTACGCGGGAGGTGAATCCTACGAGCAGTACTTC; CDR3 protein: CASSNYAGGESYEQYF
D gene: .; J gene: TRBJ1-1; V gene: TRBV29-1; CDR3 DNA: TGCAGCGCATCACTCGGGGTCGCTGAAGCTTTCTTT; CDR3 protein: CSASLGVAEAFF
D gene: TRBD1; J gene: TRBJ1-5; V gene: TRBV19; CDR3 DNA: TGTGCCAGTAGTATAGGGACAGGGGCCGGCAATCAGCCCCAGCATTTT; CDR3 protein: CASSIGTGAGNQPQHF
D gene: .; J gene: TRBJ2-7; V gene: TRBV29-1; CDR3 DNA: TGCAGCGCCGCTTACAGGGCACAATTAGGGGACGAGCAGTACTTC; CDR3 protein: CSAAYRAQLGDEQYF